These 23 T cell receptor beta chains share one sample of origin, sequenced in a study of graft-versus-host responses after intestinal transplantation (dated by TCRdb to the early 2020s). Their antigens remain unidentified. The library came from the immunoSEQ multiplex PCR assay. TCRdb limited this immuneACCESS table to in-frame rearrangements with V and J called. A share of clones is missing; checked studies link under half to unresolved V genes, and the rest is unexplained. The sample table lists 95,000 to 110,000 clones, about 90% of them with a count of one. The ten largest clones represent around 0.96% of the sample. The time point label, read with the paper, signifies: cells obtained before transplantation from donor or recipient. The specimen comprised unstimulated CD4+ T cells sorted from spleen or lymph node cells, sampled before intestinal transplant. Receptors originate from a human donor who received an intestinal transplant.

V usage is TRBV19 and J usage is TRBJ1-1, with D tentatively TRBD1 (6 bases). Trimming took off 7 bases at V and 1 base at J, with 13 bases between the two ends. Germline CDR1 and CDR2: LNHDA and SQIVND (reference sequence). CDR3 length: 14 amino acids. The chain's CDR3 is CASTGGRRNTEAFF. In DNA form, the CDR3 reads TGTGCCAGTACGGGGGGCCGGAGGAACACTGAAGCTTTCTTT.

The V gene is TRBV16, the J gene TRBJ2-1; TRBD1 agrees at 9 bases. V shed 0 bases and J 3 bases; nucleotides not matched to a gene: 9. This CDR3 comprises 18 residues. CDR1 KGHSY and CDR2 FQNENV come from the germline V gene. The CDR3 DNA sequence: TGTGCCAGCAGCCAATCGGCGCTCTCGGGACAGGGCTACAATGAGCAGTTCTTC. This translates into CASSQSALSGQGYNEQFF.

This rearrangement joins TRBV6-1 to TRBJ2-5, with D maybe TRBD1 (5 bases). The germline gives CDR1 MNHNS, CDR2 SASEGT. V was cut by 10 bases and J by 11 bases, with 20 bases left in between. This CDR3 has 12 amino acids. CDR3 protein: CATVRAIRQQYF. The CDR3 DNA reads as TGTGCCACCGTTAGGGCAATCCGACAGCAGTACTTC.

In this sample, this clone turned up once. The chain employs TRBV27 and TRBJ1-2; D is undetermined. The CDR3 has 15 residues. V lost 5 bases to trimming and J lost 0 bases, with 13 bases between them. Germline V gene lookup returns CDR1 MNHEY and CDR2 SMNVEV (reference sequence). The CDR3 loop reads CASSPKGASNYGYTF. CDR3 in DNA: TGTGCCAGCAGTCCTAAAGGAGCTTCTAACTATGGCTACACCTTC.

The chain joins TRBV7-2 to TRBJ2-1; 9 bases fit TRBD2. CDR3 length equals 16 residues. The V segment lost 2 bases and the J segment 8 bases; nucleotides outside the gene matches: 10. Germline V gene data show CDR1 as SGHTA and CDR2 as FQGNSA. CDR3 sequence (DNA): TGTGCCAGCAGCTTATTAGTTTCTAGCGGGATCGATGAGCAGTTCTTC. It specifies CASSLLVSSGIDEQFF.

V gene TRBV4-2 combines with J gene TRBJ2-7, with D maybe TRBD2 (5 bases). Trimming took off 0 bases at V and 6 bases at J, with 18 bases between the two ends. The germline V gene has CDR1 LGHNA and CDR2 YNFKEQ. CDR3 size: 16 residues. CDR3 sequence: CASSQDEGSAVSEQYF. The CDR3 nucleotides read TGTGCCAGCAGCCAAGACGAGGGATCAGCTGTCTCCGAGCAGTACTTC.

The chain is built from TRBV28 and TRBJ2-1; 8 bases match TRBD1. J gave up 7 bases and V 5 bases, and 10 bases lay outside the gene matches. The V gene's germline CDR1 is MDHEN and CDR2 SYDVKM. CDR3 length: 15 residues. Here the CDR3 DNA reads TGTGCCAGCAGTCCCCAGGGACAGGCTTGGAATGAGCAGTTCTTC. This codes for CASSPQGQAWNEQFF.

The rearrangement joins TRBV5-4 to TRBJ2-5, with TRBD1 matching over 7 bases. This CDR3 has 11 residues. Trimming at V came to 5 bases and at J to 13 bases, leaving 8 bases not matched to a gene. Germline assignment: CDR1 SGHNT and CDR2 YYREEE (reference sequence). CDR3 protein: CASRPGQAPYF. In DNA form, the CDR3 reads TGTGCCAGCAGACCCGGACAGGCACCGTACTTC. The full variable domain, with the rest looked up from reference TRBV5-4 and TRBJ2-5, is ETGVTQSPTHLIKTRGQQVTLRCSSQSGHNTVSWYQQALGQGPQFIFQYYREEENGRGNFPPRFSGLQFPNYSSELNVNALELDDSALYLCASRPGQAPYFGPGTRLLVL.

In its sample, this clone was seen once. This chain joins TRBV2 and TRBJ1-4; D is unresolved. V lost 3 bases and J 10 bases, leaving 15 bases between the germline ends. In germline, CDR1 is SNHLY, CDR2 FYNNEI. The CDR3 length is 14 residues. In DNA form, the CDR3 reads TGTGCCAGCAGTGACAGGAAAGTTGGGATAAAACTGTTTTTT. Protein: CASSDRKVGIKLFF.

This clone was observed a few times. The chain employs TRBV6-1 and TRBJ2-3, with a weak D call TRBD2 (5 bases). CDR1 and CDR2 from the germline V gene are MNHNS and SASEGT. The CDR3 length is 15 residues. V lost 2 bases and J 1 base, leaving 10 bases between the germline ends. The CDR3 region has the DNA TGTGCCAGCAGTGAAACTAGAAGAGGCACAGATACGCAGTATTTT. Protein: CASSETRRGTDTQYF.

This chain joins TRBV5-1 and TRBJ1-1; D gene unclear. V lost 10 bases to trimming and J lost 4 bases, with 17 bases between them. CDR3 length equals 13 residues. Germline V gene data show CDR1 as SGHRS and CDR2 as YFSETQ. The CDR3 DNA reads as TGCGCCCCCCAGAGTGGACGGGCCACTGAAGCTTTCTTT. It translates to CAPQSGRATEAFF.

The chain carries TRBV30 and TRBJ2-7; D gene ambiguous. Looked up from germline, CDR1 is GTSNPN and CDR2 is SVGIG (reference sequence). The ends were cut back, 0 bases at V and 6 bases at J, with 12 bases in the middle. The CDR3 covers 13 residues. Here the CDR3 reads CAWSVGPLGEQYF. The CDR3 DNA reads TGTGCCTGGAGTGTAGGCCCTTTGGGCGAGCAGTACTTC.

This clone was observed once. The chain employs TRBV11-2 and TRBJ2-7; D possibly corresponds to TRBD2 (6 bases). Germline V gene lookup returns CDR1 SGHAT and CDR2 FQNNGV. The CDR3 consists of 16 residues. The V end was cut by 6 bases, the J end by 6 bases, with 24 bases between. This CDR3 is CASSPGTSPLFVEQYF. For the CDR3, the DNA is TGTGCCAGCAGTCCCGGTACTAGCCCCTTGTTCGTCGAGCAGTACTTC.

V usage is TRBV7-9 and J usage is TRBJ2-4, with D maybe TRBD1 (6 bases). V was shortened by 1 base and J by 2 bases, with 12 bases between the two germline ends. The CDR3 is 16 amino acids. The germline V gene has CDR1 SEHNR and CDR2 FQNEAQ (reference sequence). CDR3: CASSLGGQGTKNIQYF. In nucleotides, the CDR3 is TGTGCCAGCAGCTTAGGGGGGCAGGGGACCAAAAACATTCAGTACTTC.

The chain is built from TRBV6-6 and TRBJ2-7; 8 bases line up with TRBD1. V shed 7 bases and J 0 bases; nucleotides not matched to a gene: 5. CDR1 is MNHNY and CDR2 is SVGAGI in the germline V gene (reference sequence). The CDR3 spans 14 residues. The CDR3 sequence is CASITGGTSYEQYF. Written as DNA, the CDR3 is TGTGCCAGCATCACAGGGGGAACCTCCTACGAGCAGTACTTC.

Concerning this clone: At one end the junction does not follow the germline gene, possibly because of a read error. This sequence joins TRBV5-4 and TRBJ2-6; D gene ambiguous. Germline V gene data show CDR1 as SGHNT and CDR2 as YYREEE (reference sequence). This CDR3 comprises 14 residues. CDR3 nucleotides: TGTGCCAACAGCTCCAAGTCCGGGGCCAACGTCCTGACTTTC. This gives the protein CANSSKSGANVLTF. The full variable domain, completed using reference TRBV5-4 and TRBJ2-6, is ETGVTQSPTHLIKTRGQQVTLRCSSQSGHNTVSWYQQALGQGPQFIFQYYREEENGRGNFPPRFSGLQFPNYSSELNVNALELDDSALYLCANSSKSGANVLTFGAGSRLTVL.

The genes are TRBV6-4 and TRBJ1-3, with a possible D match to TRBD1 (5 bases). V lost 2 bases, J lost 2 bases, and 19 bases lay in between. The germline V gene has CDR1 MRHNA and CDR2 SNTAGT. This CDR3 contains 18 residues. The CDR3 nucleotides read TGTGCCAGCAGTGACCCATACCCCGGCAGGGAGGCTGGAAACACCATATATTTT. It codes for CASSDPYPGREAGNTIYF.

The chain has TRBV2 and TRBJ1-1; D gene ambiguous. V was clipped by 4 bases and J by 1 base, with 13 bases between them. Germline-derived CDR1 and CDR2 are SNHLY and FYNNEI. The CDR3 consists of 15 residues. As DNA, the CDR3 is TGTGCCAGCAGTGTTTACAGTCCAACGAACACTGAAGCTTTCTTT. It specifies CASSVYSPTNTEAFF. The whole variable domain, filled in from reference TRBV2 and TRBJ1-1, reads EPEVTQTPSHQVTQMGQEVILRCVPISNHLYFYWYRQILGQKVEFLVSFYNNEISEKSEIFDDQFSVERPDGSNFTLKIRSTKLEDSAMYFCASSVYSPTNTEAFFGQGTRLTVV.

The rearrangement uses TRBV29-1 and TRBJ2-1, with TRBD1 matching 10 bases. V gave up 4 bases and J gave up 7 bases; unmatched junction bases: 4. Germline V gene lookup returns CDR1 SQVTM and CDR2 ANQGSEA. This CDR3 is built from 13 residues. The CDR3 protein is CSVVRTGGNEQFF. The CDR3 coding sequence is TGCAGCGTTGTTAGGACAGGGGGTAATGAGCAGTTCTTC.

V usage is TRBV21-1 and J usage is TRBJ2-7; the table's D call TRBD2 went unverified against the DNA. TRBV21-1 is a pseudogene locus. This CDR3 has 17 residues. The CDR3 DNA follows: TGTGCCAGCAGCAAATCGGGGTCGTGTGGATTGATACACGAGCAGTACTTC. Amino acid sequence: CASSKSGSCGLIHEQYF.

The rearrangement uses TRBV9 and TRBJ2-3; the match to TRBD2 covers 11 bases. Trimming took 3 bases from V and 5 from J; bases not matched to a gene: 14. The CDR3 contains 18 residues. The germline CDR1 and CDR2 sequences are SGDLS and YYNGEE. The CDR3 sequence: CASSAPLGIAGGGDTQYF. Written as DNA, the CDR3 is TGTGCCAGCAGCGCCCCCTTAGGGATAGCGGGAGGGGGAGATACGCAGTATTTT.

This chain joins TRBV11-2 and TRBJ2-1; a weak D match, TRBD2 (5 bases). V lost 1 base, J lost 4 bases, and 8 bases lay in between. This CDR3 has 14 residues. Germline V gives CDR1 SGHAT, CDR2 FQNNGV. The CDR3 spells CASSLAGTYNEQFF. Written as DNA, the CDR3 is TGTGCCAGCAGCTTAGCGGGAACTTACAATGAGCAGTTCTTC. The whole variable domain, filled in from reference TRBV11-2 and TRBJ2-1, reads EAGVAQSPRYKIIEKRQSVAFWCNPISGHATLYWYQQILGQGPKLLIQFQNNGVVDDSQLPKDRFSAERLKGVDSTLKIQPAKLEDSAVYLCASSLAGTYNEQFFGPGTRLTVL.

The chain uses TRBV7-2 and TRBJ2-5, with TRBD1 matching over 7 bases. The CDR3 runs to 15 residues. V trimming: 6 bases; J trimming: 1 base; junction bases outside the gene matches: 8. Germline CDR1 and CDR2: SGHTA and FQGNSA. The CDR3 loop reads CASSSARTGQETQYF. Here the CDR3 DNA reads TGTGCCAGCAGTTCGGCACGGACAGGCCAAGAGACCCAGTACTTC.